Sequencing of this T cell receptor beta chain was carried out in a study of spatial heterogeneity in lung cancer. Trimming took 3 bases from V and 6 from J, leaving 14 bases between them. Germline assignment: CDR1 KGHSH and CDR2 LQKENI. This CDR3 has 15 residues. A unique molecular identifier was attached to every TCR cDNA molecule. TCRdb called the 5' RACE reads again in MiXCR, with one record for every CDR3 protein. The sample consists of some 40,000 distinct CDR3 sequences, 3.1% of them appearing once. Time point: sample taken at primary tumor resection. Untreated early-stage non-small cell lung cancer patients, some 70 in total, were the donors. Without sorting, whole RNA was sequenced from tumor, nontumor lung or frozen PBMC.

The source of this sequence is a male donor with early-stage non-small cell lung cancer. This chain connects TRBV18 to TRBJ2-2; possible D gene TRBD2, 5 bases. The material sequenced was normal lung tissue next to the tumor, taken at surgery. CDR3: CASSPGKITSGELFF. The DNA of the CDR3 is TGTGCCAGCTCACCCGGGAAGATCACGTCCGGGGAGCTGTTTTTT.